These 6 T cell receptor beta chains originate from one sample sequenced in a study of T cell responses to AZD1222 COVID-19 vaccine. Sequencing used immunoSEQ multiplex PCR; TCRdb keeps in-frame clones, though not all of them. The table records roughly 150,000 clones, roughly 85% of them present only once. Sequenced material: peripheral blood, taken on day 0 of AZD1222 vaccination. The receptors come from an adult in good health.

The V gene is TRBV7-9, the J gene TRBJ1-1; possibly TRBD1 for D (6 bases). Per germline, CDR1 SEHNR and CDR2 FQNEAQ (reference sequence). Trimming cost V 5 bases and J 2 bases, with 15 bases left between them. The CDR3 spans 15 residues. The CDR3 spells CASSPADRINTEAFF. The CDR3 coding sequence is TGTGCCAGCAGCCCCGCCGACAGGATAAACACTGAAGCTTTCTTT.

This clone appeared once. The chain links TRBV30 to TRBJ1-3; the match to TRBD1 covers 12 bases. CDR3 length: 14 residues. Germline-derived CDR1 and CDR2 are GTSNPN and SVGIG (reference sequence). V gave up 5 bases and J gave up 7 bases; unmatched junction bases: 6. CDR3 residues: CAWGTGGLGNTIYF. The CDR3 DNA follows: TGTGCCTGGGGGACAGGGGGCCTAGGGAACACCATATATTTT.

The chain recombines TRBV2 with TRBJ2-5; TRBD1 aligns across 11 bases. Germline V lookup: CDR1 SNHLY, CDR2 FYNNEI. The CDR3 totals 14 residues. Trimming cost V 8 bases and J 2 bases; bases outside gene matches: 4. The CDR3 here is CASGGTGGQETQYF. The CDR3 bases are TGTGCCAGCGGCGGGACAGGGGGTCAAGAGACCCAGTACTTC. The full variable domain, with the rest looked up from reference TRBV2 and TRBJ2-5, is EPEVTQTPSHQVTQMGQEVILRCVPISNHLYFYWYRQILGQKVEFLVSFYNNEISEKSEIFDDQFSVERPDGSNFTLKIRSTKLEDSAMYFCASGGTGGQETQYFGPGTRLLVL.

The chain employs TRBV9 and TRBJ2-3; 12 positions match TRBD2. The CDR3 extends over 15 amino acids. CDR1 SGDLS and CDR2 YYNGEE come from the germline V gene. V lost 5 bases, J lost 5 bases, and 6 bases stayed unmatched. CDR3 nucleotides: TGTGCCAGCAGTCCTAGCGGGGGGGCCAAAGATACGCAGTATTTT. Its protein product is CASSPSGGAKDTQYF.

DNA of the CDR3: TGTGCCAGCAGCATGACCGGTTCTCTGGCCCAGTACTTC. It is translated as CASSMTGSLAQYF. The chain links TRBV3-1 (or the pseudogene TRBV3-2) to TRBJ2-5; D is undetermined. The CDR3 extends over 13 amino acids. CDR1 is LGHDT and CDR2 is YNNKEL in the germline V gene (reference sequence). The V end lost 5 bases, the J end lost 9 bases, and 16 bases lay between the germline ends.

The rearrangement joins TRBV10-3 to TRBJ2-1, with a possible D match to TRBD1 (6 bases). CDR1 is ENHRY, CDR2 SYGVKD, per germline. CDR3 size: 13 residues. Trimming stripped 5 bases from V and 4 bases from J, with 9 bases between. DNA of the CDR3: TGTGCCATCAGTTGGACAGATTACAATGAGCAGTTCTTC. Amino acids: CAISWTDYNEQFF.